What follows are 14 T cell receptor beta chains derived from one specimen sequenced in a study of blood T cell repertoires in COVID-19. Clones were read by immunoSEQ multiplex PCR, and TCRdb kept only the in-frame ones, dropping some. The table has 140,000 to 150,000 clones, 70% to 90% seen once. Sample: peripheral blood. These receptors all come from a woman aged 45-59 years with acute or convalescent COVID-19.

The sample holds one count of this clone. This chain connects TRBV11-2 to TRBJ2-5, with D possibly matching TRBD1 (5 bases). This CDR3 is built from 16 residues. V was shortened by 4 bases and J by 0 bases, with 15 bases between the two germline ends. Germline lookup yields CDR1 SGHAT and CDR2 FQNNGV. The CDR3: CASSSWGSMYQETQYF. CDR3 bases: TGTGCCAGCAGCTCCTGGGGCTCAATGTACCAAGAGACCCAGTACTTC.

As to this clone: Because the CDR3 is missing its conserved closing phenylalanine or tryptophan, this is likely a read error. The DNA is omitted, as the CDR3 cannot be located on it reliably, and the CDR3 follows TCRdb's listing. V usage is TRBV19 and J usage is TRBJ2-7; the tabulated D call, TRBD1, remains unverified against the DNA. The CDR3 is 9 amino acids in total, end residues counted. Germline V lookup: CDR1 LNHDA, CDR2 SQIVND (reference sequence). CDR3 in amino acids: CASSTTGGD.

V usage is TRBV4-3 and J usage is TRBJ1-2, with D perhaps matching TRBD1 (5 bases). CDR1 LGHNA and CDR2 YSLEER come from the germline V gene. V shed 1 base and J shed 5 bases, with 14 bases lying between them. The CDR3 extends over 15 amino acids. CDR3 coding DNA: TGCGCCAGCAGCCAAGTTGGAGGGGAGTTTTATGGCTACACCTTC. Translating it yields CASSQVGGEFYGYTF.

The chain combines TRBV30 with TRBJ1-5, with D perhaps matching TRBD1 (6 bases). This CDR3 comprises 13 residues. V shed 3 bases and J shed 11 bases, with 17 bases lying between them. Germline CDR1 GTSNPN, CDR2 SVGIG (reference sequence). CDR3 loop: CAWSQDSFVSQHF. The DNA of the CDR3 is TGTGCCTGGAGCCAGGACAGTTTTGTGTCCCAGCATTTT.

The chain has TRBV18 and TRBJ1-3; unclear D gene. CDR1 is KGHSH, CDR2 LQKENI, per germline. V was trimmed by 2 bases and J by 0 bases, leaving 11 bases between them. This CDR3 region has 16 residues. The CDR3 is CASSPGAVNSGNTIYF. In nucleotides, the CDR3 is TGTGCCAGCTCACCAGGAGCGGTAAACTCTGGAAACACCATATATTTT.

The chain is built from TRBV9 and TRBJ1-3; no clear D gene. Per germline, CDR1 SGDLS and CDR2 YYNGEE. The CDR3 has 15 residues. The ends were cut back, 0 bases at V and 0 bases at J, with 7 bases in the middle. CDR3 sequence (DNA): TGTGCCAGCAGCGTAGGCGGAACCTCTGGAAACACCATATATTTT. Translating gives CASSVGGTSGNTIYF. Together with reference TRBV9 and TRBJ1-3, the CDR3 gives the full variable domain: DSGVTQTPKHLITATGQRVTLRCSPRSGDLSVYWYQQSLDQGLQFLIQYYNGEERAKGNILERFSAQQFPDLHSELNLSSLELGDSALYFCASSVGGTSGNTIYFGEGSWLTVV.

This clone was observed a few times. The V and J genes are TRBV28 and TRBJ2-6; D is ambiguous. The V gene lost 8 bases and the J gene lost 0 bases, with 2 bases spanning the gap. The CDR3 length is 12 residues. Per the germline V gene, CDR1 is MDHEN and CDR2 is SYDVKM. The CDR3, as DNA: TGTGCCAGCCTCTCTGGGGCCAACGTCCTGACTTTC. This sequence encodes CASLSGANVLTF.

The chain has TRBV7-3 and TRBJ1-1, with D maybe TRBD1 (6 bases). Per germline, CDR1 SGHTA and CDR2 FQGTGA. This CDR3 is built from 12 residues. With 4 bases removed from V and 8 bases from J, the gap between germline ends came to 11 bases. CDR3 in DNA: TGTGCCAGCAGCTCCTTCAGGGGCGAAGCTTTCTTT. Amino acids: CASSSFRGEAFF.

This clone came up once. The rearrangement uses TRBV14 and TRBJ2-4; perhaps TRBD1 as D (5 bases). Germline assignment: CDR1 SGHDN and CDR2 FVKESK. V was clipped by 4 bases and J by 10 bases, with 14 bases between them. CDR3 length equals 13 residues. In nucleotides, the CDR3 is TGTGCCAGCAGCCCCGGCAGGGAAAGGATTCAGTACTTC. As protein: CASSPGRERIQYF. The complete variable domain, with remaining parts taken from reference TRBV14 and TRBJ2-4, reads EAGVTQFPSHSVIEKGQTVTLRCDPISGHDNLYWYRRVMGKEIKFLLHFVKESKQDESGMPNNRFLAERTGGTYSTLKVQPAELEDSGVYFCASSPGRERIQYFGAGTRLSVL.

This chain uses TRBV19 with TRBJ1-2; D remains ambiguous. The CDR3 runs to 14 residues. The germline V gene encodes CDR1 LNHDA and CDR2 SQIVND (reference sequence). Trimming took off 6 bases at V and 4 bases at J, with 15 bases between the two ends. CDR3 bases: TGTGCCAGTAGGCTGGGGAGTCTCGGCTATGGCTACACCTTC. As protein: CASRLGSLGYGYTF.

This clone showed up just a few times. The V gene is TRBV19, the J gene TRBJ1-5; no reliable D call. V lost 4 bases and J 4 bases, leaving 8 bases between the germline ends. The CDR3 has 13 amino acids. Germline CDR1 and CDR2: LNHDA and SQIVND (reference sequence). CDR3 sequence: CASSKPGNQPQHF. The CDR3 DNA sequence: TGTGCCAGTAGTAAACCCGGGAATCAGCCCCAGCATTTT.

V gene TRBV3-1 (or the pseudogene TRBV3-2) combines with J gene TRBJ1-5; TRBD1 aligns across 8 bases. This CDR3 region has 14 residues. V was clipped by 4 bases and J by 5 bases; unmatched bases: 4. CDR1 and CDR2 from the germline V gene are LGHDT and YNNKEL (reference sequence). Here the CDR3 reads CASSLGQEYQPQHF. For the CDR3, the DNA is TGTGCCAGCAGCCTGGGACAGGAATATCAGCCCCAGCATTTT.

The CDR3 DNA reads as TGTGCCAGCAGCTTCTACCAGGGGATAACTAATGAAAAACTGTTTTTT. The encoded protein is CASSFYQGITNEKLFF. V usage is TRBV7-9 and J usage is TRBJ1-4; D perhaps matches TRBD1 (6 bases). The length of the CDR3 is 16 residues. V was trimmed by 3 bases and J by 1 base, leaving 12 bases between them. CDR1 and CDR2 (germline): SEHNR, FQNEAQ (reference sequence). Full variable domain (outside the CDR3, taken from reference TRBV7-9 and TRBJ1-4): DTGVSQNPRHKITKRGQNVTFRCDPISEHNRLYWYRQTLGQGPEFLTYFQNEAQLEKSRLLSDRFSAERPKGSFSTLEIQRTEQGDSAMYLCASSFYQGITNEKLFFGSGTQLSVL.

V gene TRBV6-2 or TRBV6-3 combines with J gene TRBJ1-2; D unresolved. Germline CDR1 MNHEY, CDR2 SVGEGT. This CDR3 is 13 amino acids long. V lost 5 bases, J lost 3 bases, and 10 bases lay in between. CDR3 bases: TGTGCCAGCAGTATCAATCGGGACTATGGCTACACCTTC. Translated: CASSINRDYGYTF.